The source of this T cell receptor beta chain is a study of early T cells in non-severe SARS-CoV-2 infection. This CDR3 has 14 residues. Germline lookup yields CDR1 SQVTM and CDR2 ANQGSEA. V was clipped by 4 bases and J by 7 bases, with 17 bases between them. MiXCR was run by TCRdb on the 5' RACE reads, yielding one entry per CDR3 protein. The sample carries fewer than 100,000 distinct CDR3 sequences, about 13% recorded once. Sequenced sample: whole blood. This sequence was found in an adult who was a healthcare worker with PCR-confirmed SARS-CoV-2 infection or an uninfected control (not recorded which). The V gene is TRBV29-1, the J gene TRBJ2-1, with D unclear. The chain's CDR3 is CSVARHTMGNEQFF. The CDR3 nucleotides read TGCAGCGTTGCTCGGCACACCATGGGAAATGAGCAGTTCTTC.